This T cell receptor (beta chain) was observed in a study of T cell responses to AZD1222 COVID-19 vaccine. Study-wide points: Possibly, clonal diversity was underestimated; donors were largely white British and included more females.

Comments on this clone: The target antigen is unknown.

Using immunoSEQ multiplex PCR, the repertoire was profiled, and TCRdb retains in-frame clones only, with some absent. The data contain 95,000 to 150,000 clones, about 90% of them singletons. CDR3 length: 14 amino acids. V lost 2 bases to trimming and J lost 8 bases, with 13 bases between them. Germline V gene lookup returns CDR1 SGHTA and CDR2 FQGNSA. The material sequenced was peripheral blood, taken 28 days after the second AZD1222 dose. This chain connects TRBV7-2 to TRBJ1-5; a weak D match, TRBD1 (6 bases). The clonotype was recovered from an adult who received the AZD1222 COVID-19 vaccine. CDR3 sequence: CASSLNTGREPQHF. The CDR3 region has the DNA TGTGCCAGCAGCTTAAATACAGGGAGGGAGCCCCAGCATTTT.